This is a list of T cell receptor beta chains from one sample in a study of OX40 agonist ivuxolimab in advanced cancers. The assay was immunoSEQ multiplex PCR, and TCRdb's table has in-frame clones only and misses some. The sample yields under 85,000 clones, 85% seen once. The sequenced sample was CD4+ or CD8+ T cells sorted from blood, obtained in a trial of the OX40 agonist ivuxolimab. These receptors all stem from an adult with an advanced solid tumor such as melanoma, head and neck, liver or kidney cancer. The CDR3 runs from the conserved cysteine through the conserved F or W.

CDR3: CASTARNRDTEAFF
J: TRBJ1-1
V: TRBV19

CDR3: CASSPSPDRAAYEQYF
J: TRBJ2-7
V: TRBV11-3

CDR3: CASRRDFSYNEQFF
J: TRBJ2-1
V: TRBV19

CDR3: CASSRNTEAFF
J: TRBJ1-1
V: TRBV25-1

CDR3: CASSLNLGEDGNTIYF
J: TRBJ1-3
V: TRBV7-8

CDR3: CASRKGGPPRAGELFF
J: TRBJ2-2
V: TRBV7-9

CDR3: CSASLETQYF
J: TRBJ2-5
V: TRBV20-1

CDR3: CASSAQGSYEQYF
J: TRBJ2-7
V: TRBV9

CDR3: CAISDRGLQETQYF
J: TRBJ2-5
V: TRBV10-3

CDR3: CASRTGTAESYEQYF
J: NA
V: TRBV5-1

CDR3: CAWSVQGGTDTQYF
J: TRBJ2-3
V: TRBV30

CDR3: CASSTVDSPYEQYF
J: TRBJ2-7
V: TRBV27

CDR3: CASRGMYEQYF
J: TRBJ2-7
V: TRBV19

CDR3: CASSYINTEAFF
J: TRBJ1-1
V: TRBV18

CDR3: CSVVIANYGYTF
J: TRBJ1-2
V: TRBV29-1

CDR3: CAWSVGTGSLDTGELFF
J: TRBJ2-2
V: TRBV30

CDR3: CASSLDSGTSYEQYF
J: TRBJ2-7
V: TRBV7-9

CDR3: CASRPRTQETQYF
J: TRBJ2-5
V: TRBV19

CDR3: CASSSSGQETGELFF
J: TRBJ2-2
V: TRBV5-1

CDR3: CASRWTQNTEAFF
J: TRBJ1-1
V: TRBV6-5

CDR3: CASSFGGWSDTQYF
J: TRBJ2-3
V: TRBV7-2

CDR3: CASSLGDSGNTIYF
J: TRBJ1-3
V: TRBV5-1

CDR3: CASSLGHQETQYF
J: TRBJ2-5
V: TRBV11-3

CDR3: CASSQEGPRTSGITSYTGELFF
J: TRBJ2-2
V: TRBV4-1

CDR3: CASSSRPGYGYTF
J: TRBJ1-2
V: TRBV6-5

CDR3: CASSLADINSPLHF
J: TRBJ1-6
V: TRBV5-6

CDR3: CAWSRDRVGYTF
J: TRBJ1-2
V: TRBV30

CDR3: CASNPQGARHGYTF
J: TRBJ1-2
V: TRBV28

CDR3: CASSPNLIQGSYNSPLHF
J: TRBJ1-6
V: TRBV18

CDR3: CASSLRGQGIDNEQFF
J: TRBJ2-1
V: TRBV5-4

CDR3: CATSRDRQGQETQYF
J: TRBJ2-5
V: TRBV15

CDR3: CASSLRQGGEKLFF
J: TRBJ1-4
V: TRBV5-1

CDR3: CASSEVWGRGNTQYF
J: TRBJ2-3
V: TRBV2

CDR3: CASSLRGAFSTDTQYF
J: TRBJ2-3
V: TRBV18

CDR3: CASSLGSGGNTEAFF
J: TRBJ1-1
V: TRBV5-1

CDR3: CASSIPRGSYGYTF
J: TRBJ1-2
V: TRBV19

CDR3: CASSPLLRGRRETQYF
J: TRBJ2-5
V: TRBV4-1

CDR3: CASSLTPIPRSYEQYF
J: TRBJ2-7
V: TRBV5-1

CDR3: CASILQGNTEAFF
J: TRBJ1-1
V: TRBV6-1

CDR3: CASSLGQGPSTDTQYF
J: TRBJ2-3
V: TRBV5-1

CDR3: CATSFFGRQVQETQYF
J: TRBJ2-5
V: TRBV15

CDR3: CASSPGFNQPQHF
J: TRBJ1-5
V: TRBV18

CDR3: CASGPQGQGNYGYTF
J: TRBJ1-2
V: TRBV9

CDR3: CASTTGDYSYNEQFF
J: TRBJ2-1
V: TRBV6-6

CDR3: CASSEGSTANYGYTF
J: TRBJ1-2
V: TRBV2

CDR3: CASSYSGRSYTF
J: TRBJ1-2
V: TRBV19

CDR3: CASSDPAGGEGSYTF
J: TRBJ1-2
V: TRBV25-1

CDR3: CASSRQGQDQPQHF
J: TRBJ1-5
V: TRBV6-1

CDR3: CASSPTNYEQYF
J: NA
V: TRBV11-2

CDR3: CASSQAKGATSEQYF
J: TRBJ2-7
V: TRBV4-1

CDR3: CASSKDQGQNTEAFF
J: TRBJ1-1
V: TRBV18

CDR3: CASSSPAGGARNQPQHF
J: TRBJ1-5
V: TRBV7-8

CDR3: CASSDSGSPWSTEAFF
J: TRBJ1-1
V: TRBV5-6